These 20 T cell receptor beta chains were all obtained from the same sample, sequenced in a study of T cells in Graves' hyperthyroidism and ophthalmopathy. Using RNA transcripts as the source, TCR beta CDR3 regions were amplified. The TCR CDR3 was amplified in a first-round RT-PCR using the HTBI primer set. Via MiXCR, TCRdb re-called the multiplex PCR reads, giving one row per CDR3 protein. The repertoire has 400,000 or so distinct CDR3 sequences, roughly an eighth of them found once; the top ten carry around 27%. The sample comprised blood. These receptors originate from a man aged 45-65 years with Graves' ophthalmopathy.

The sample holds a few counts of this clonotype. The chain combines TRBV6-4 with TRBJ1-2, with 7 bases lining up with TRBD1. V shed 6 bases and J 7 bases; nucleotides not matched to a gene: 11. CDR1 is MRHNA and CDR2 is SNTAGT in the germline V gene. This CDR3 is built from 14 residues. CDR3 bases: TGTGCCAGCAGGCACGACAGGGCTGTTTCTGGCTACACCTTC. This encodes CASRHDRAVSGYTF.

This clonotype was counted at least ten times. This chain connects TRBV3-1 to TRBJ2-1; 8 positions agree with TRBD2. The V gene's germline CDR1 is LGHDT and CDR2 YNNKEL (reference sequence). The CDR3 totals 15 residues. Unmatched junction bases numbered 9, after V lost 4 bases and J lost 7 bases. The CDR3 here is CASSPPDSGTNEQFF. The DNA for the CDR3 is TGTGCCAGCAGCCCCCCCGATAGCGGGACAAATGAGCAGTTCTTC.

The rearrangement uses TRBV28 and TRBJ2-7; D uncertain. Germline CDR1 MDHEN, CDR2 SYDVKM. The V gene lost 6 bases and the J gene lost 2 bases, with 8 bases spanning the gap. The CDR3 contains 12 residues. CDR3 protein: CASRLHPYEQYF. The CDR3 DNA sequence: TGTGCCAGCAGACTCCACCCCTACGAGCAGTACTTC.

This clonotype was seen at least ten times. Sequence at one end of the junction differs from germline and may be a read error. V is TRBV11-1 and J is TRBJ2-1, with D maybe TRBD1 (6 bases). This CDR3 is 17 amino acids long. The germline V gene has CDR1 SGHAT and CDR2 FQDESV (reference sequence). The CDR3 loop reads CASSQALQGKGYDEQFF. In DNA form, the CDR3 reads TGTGCCAGCAGCCAGGCCCTCCAGGGGAAAGGCTACGATGAGCAGTTCTTC.

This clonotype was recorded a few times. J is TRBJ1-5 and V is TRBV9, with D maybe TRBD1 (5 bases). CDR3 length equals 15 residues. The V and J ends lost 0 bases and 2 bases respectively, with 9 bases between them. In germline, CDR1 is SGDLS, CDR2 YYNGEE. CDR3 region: CASSVDQGRNQPQHF. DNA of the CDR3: TGTGCCAGCAGCGTAGACCAGGGCCGCAATCAGCCCCAGCATTTT. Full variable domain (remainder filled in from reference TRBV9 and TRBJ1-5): DSGVTQTPKHLITATGQRVTLRCSPRSGDLSVYWYQQSLDQGLQFLIQYYNGEERAKGNILERFSAQQFPDLHSELNLSSLELGDSALYFCASSVDQGRNQPQHFGDGTRLSIL.

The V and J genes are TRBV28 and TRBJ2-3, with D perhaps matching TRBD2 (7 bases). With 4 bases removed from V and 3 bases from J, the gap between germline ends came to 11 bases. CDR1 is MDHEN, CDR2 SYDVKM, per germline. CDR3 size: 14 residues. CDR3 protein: CASSWGGQTDTQYF. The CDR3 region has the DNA TGTGCCAGCAGTTGGGGGGGGCAGACAGATACGCAGTATTTT. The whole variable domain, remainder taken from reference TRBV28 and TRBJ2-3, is DVKVTQSSRYLVKRTGEKVFLECVQDMDHENMFWYRQDPGLGLRLIYFSYDVKMKEKGDIPEGYSVSREKKERFSLILESASTNQTSMYLCASSWGGQTDTQYFGPGTRLTVL.

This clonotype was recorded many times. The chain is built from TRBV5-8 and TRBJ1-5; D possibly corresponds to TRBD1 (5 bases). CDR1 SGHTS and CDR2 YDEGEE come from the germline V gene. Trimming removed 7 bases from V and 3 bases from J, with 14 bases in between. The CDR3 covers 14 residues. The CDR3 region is CASGQGHVNQPQHF. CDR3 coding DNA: TGTGCCAGCGGGCAGGGCCACGTCAATCAGCCCCAGCATTTT. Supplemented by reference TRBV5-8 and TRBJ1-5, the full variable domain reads EAGVTQSPTHLIKTRGQQATLRCSPISGHTSVYWYQQALGLGLQFLLWYDEGEERNRGNFPPRFSGRQFPNYSSELNVNALELEDSALYLCASGQGHVNQPQHFGDGTRLSIL.

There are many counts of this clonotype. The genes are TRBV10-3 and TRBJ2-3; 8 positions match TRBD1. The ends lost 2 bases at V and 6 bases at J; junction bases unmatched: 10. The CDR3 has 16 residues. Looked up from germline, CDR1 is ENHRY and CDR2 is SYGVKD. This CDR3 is CAISEGQGDWSDTQYF. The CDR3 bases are TGTGCCATCAGTGAGGGACAGGGAGACTGGTCCGATACGCAGTATTTT.

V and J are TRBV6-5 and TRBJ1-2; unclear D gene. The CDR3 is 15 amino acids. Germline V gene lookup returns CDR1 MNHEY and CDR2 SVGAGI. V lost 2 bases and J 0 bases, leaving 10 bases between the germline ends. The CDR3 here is CASSYGQPANYGYTF. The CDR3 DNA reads TGTGCCAGCAGTTACGGGCAACCGGCTAACTATGGCTACACCTTC.

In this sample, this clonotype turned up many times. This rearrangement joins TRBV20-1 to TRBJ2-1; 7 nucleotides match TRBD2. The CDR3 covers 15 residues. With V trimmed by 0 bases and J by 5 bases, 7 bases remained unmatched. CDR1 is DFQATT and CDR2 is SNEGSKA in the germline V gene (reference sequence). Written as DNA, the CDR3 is TGCAGTGCTAGAGATGTGCGGGAGCTCCACAATGAGCAGTTCTTC. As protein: CSARDVRELHNEQFF.

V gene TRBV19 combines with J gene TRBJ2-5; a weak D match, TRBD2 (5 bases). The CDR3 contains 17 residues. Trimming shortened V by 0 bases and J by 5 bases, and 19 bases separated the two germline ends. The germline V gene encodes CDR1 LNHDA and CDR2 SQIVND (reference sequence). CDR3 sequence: CASSIDLEGALRETQYF. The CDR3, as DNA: TGTGCCAGTAGTATAGATCTAGAGGGAGCGCTGCGGGAGACCCAGTACTTC.

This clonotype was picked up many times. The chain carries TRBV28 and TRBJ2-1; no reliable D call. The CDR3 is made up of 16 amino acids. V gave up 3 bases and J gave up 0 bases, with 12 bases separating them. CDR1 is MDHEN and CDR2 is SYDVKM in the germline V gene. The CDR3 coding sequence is TGTGCCAGCAGTTTGATGACATTCAACTCCTACAATGAGCAGTTCTTC. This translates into CASSLMTFNSYNEQFF.

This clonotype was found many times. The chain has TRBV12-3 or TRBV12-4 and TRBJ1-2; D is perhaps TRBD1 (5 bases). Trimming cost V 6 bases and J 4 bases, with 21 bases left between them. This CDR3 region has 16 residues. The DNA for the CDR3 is TGTGCCAGCAGCCGCTTCAGGTCGGGCAGGGCCTATGGCTACACCTTC. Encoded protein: CASSRFRSGRAYGYTF.

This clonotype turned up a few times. The CDR3 protein is CSASKGGGPGQPQHF. CDR3 coding DNA: TGCAGTGCTAGTAAAGGCGGGGGACCGGGTCAGCCCCAGCATTTT. The chain employs TRBV20-1 and TRBJ1-5; D possibly corresponds to TRBD1 (5 bases). The CDR3 sequence is 15 residues long. Per the germline V gene, CDR1 is DFQATT and CDR2 is SNEGSKA (reference sequence). Trimming cost V 3 bases and J 6 bases, with 18 bases left between them.

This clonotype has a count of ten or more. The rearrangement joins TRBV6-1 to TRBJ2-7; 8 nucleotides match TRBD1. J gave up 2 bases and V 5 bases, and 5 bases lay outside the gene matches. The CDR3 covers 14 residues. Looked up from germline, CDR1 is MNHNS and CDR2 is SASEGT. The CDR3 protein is CASSSFRGPYEQYF. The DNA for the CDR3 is TGTGCCAGCAGTTCCTTCAGGGGGCCCTACGAGCAGTACTTC.

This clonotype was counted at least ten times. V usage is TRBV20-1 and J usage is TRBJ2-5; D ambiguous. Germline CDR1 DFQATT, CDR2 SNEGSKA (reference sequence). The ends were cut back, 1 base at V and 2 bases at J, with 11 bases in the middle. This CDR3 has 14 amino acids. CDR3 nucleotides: TGCAGTGCTAGAGTTAACCAGAATCAAGAGACCCAGTACTTC. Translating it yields CSARVNQNQETQYF.

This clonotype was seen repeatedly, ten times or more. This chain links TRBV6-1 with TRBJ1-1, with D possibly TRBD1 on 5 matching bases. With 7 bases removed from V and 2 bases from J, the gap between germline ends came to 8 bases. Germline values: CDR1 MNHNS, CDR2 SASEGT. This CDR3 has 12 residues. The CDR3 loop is CASNDRNTEAFF. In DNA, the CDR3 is TGTGCCAGCAACGACAGAAACACTGAAGCTTTCTTT.

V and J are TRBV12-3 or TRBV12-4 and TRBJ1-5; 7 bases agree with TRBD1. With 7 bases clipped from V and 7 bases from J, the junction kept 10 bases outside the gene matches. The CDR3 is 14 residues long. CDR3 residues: CASKNSGGGQPQHF. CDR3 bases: TGTGCCAGCAAAAACTCAGGGGGAGGACAGCCCCAGCATTTT.

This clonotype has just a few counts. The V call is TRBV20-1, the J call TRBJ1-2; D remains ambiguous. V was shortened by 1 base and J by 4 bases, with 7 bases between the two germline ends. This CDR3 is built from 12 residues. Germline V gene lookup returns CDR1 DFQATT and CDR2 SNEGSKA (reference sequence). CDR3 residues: CSARVSSYGYTF. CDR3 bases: TGCAGTGCTAGAGTGTCATCCTATGGCTACACCTTC.

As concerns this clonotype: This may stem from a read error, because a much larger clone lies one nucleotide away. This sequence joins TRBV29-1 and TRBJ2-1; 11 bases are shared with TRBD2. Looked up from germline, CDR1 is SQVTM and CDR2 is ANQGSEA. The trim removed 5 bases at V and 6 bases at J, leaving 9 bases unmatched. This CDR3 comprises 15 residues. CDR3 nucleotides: TGCAGCGTTCAGGGACTAGCGGACAGAGGCAATGAGCAGTTCTTC. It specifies CSVQGLADRGNEQFF.